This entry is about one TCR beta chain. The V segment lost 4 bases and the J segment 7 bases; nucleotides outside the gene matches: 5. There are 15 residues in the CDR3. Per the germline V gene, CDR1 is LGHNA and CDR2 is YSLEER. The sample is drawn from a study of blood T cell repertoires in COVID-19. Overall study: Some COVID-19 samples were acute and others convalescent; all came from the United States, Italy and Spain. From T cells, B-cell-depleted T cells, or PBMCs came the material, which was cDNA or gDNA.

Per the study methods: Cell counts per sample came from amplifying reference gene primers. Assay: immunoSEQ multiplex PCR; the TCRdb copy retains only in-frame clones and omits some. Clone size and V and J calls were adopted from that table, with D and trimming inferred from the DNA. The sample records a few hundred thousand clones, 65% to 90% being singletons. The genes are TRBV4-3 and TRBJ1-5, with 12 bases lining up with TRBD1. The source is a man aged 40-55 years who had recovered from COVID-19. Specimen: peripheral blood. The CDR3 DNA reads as TGCGCCAGCAGCCTCGACGGGACAGGGGGCCAGCCCCAGCATTTT. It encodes CASSLDGTGGQPQHF.